This T cell receptor beta chain was obtained from a study of blood T cell repertoires in COVID-19. TCRdb's copy holds only in-frame clones and misses some; the assay was immunoSEQ multiplex PCR. The table lists under 200,000 clones, around 83% of them singletons, with more than 1.5% in the top ten. The receptor was derived from a human donor in a cohort sampled during active COVID-19. Material: peripheral blood.

The CDR3 DNA reads as TGTGCCAGCTCACCCCCTGAGCGGGGGAGCTACAATGAGCAGTTCTTC. It specifies CASSPPERGSYNEQFF. This chain connects TRBV18 to TRBJ2-1; the match to TRBD2 covers 8 bases. The CDR3 consists of 16 residues. Trimming took 3 bases from V and 3 from J; bases not matched to a gene: 7. In germline, CDR1 is KGHSH, CDR2 LQKENI.